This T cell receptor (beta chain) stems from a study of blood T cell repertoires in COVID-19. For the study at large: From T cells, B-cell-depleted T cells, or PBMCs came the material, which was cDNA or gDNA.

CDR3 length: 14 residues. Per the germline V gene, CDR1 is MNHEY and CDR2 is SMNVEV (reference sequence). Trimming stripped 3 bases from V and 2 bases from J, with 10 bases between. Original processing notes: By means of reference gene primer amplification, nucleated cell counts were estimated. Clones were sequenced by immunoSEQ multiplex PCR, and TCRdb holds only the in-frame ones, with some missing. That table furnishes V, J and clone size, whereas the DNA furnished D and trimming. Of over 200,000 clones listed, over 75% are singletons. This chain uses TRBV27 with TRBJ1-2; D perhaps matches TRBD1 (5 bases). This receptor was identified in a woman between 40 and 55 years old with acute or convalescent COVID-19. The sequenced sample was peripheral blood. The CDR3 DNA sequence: TGTGCCAGCAGTTTTCGTCCAGGGAACTATGGCTACACCTTC. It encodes CASSFRPGNYGYTF.